This T cell receptor beta chain was sequenced in a study of blood T cell repertoires in COVID-19. In the study overall: Sources were T cells, B-cell-depleted T cells, or PBMCs; the material itself was cDNA or gDNA.

Using immunoSEQ multiplex PCR, the repertoire was profiled, and TCRdb retains in-frame clones only, with some absent. This table holds 200,000 to 250,000 clones, 70% to 90% found once. This clone was counted a single time. Germline V gives CDR1 MNHEY, CDR2 SMNVEV (reference sequence). The V gene end was trimmed by 2 bases and the J gene end by 3 bases; junction bases not matched to a gene: 6. This CDR3 spans 15 amino acids. This chain uses TRBV27 with TRBJ2-5, with 7 nucleotides matching TRBD2. The sequence was obtained from a woman in her forties or fifties with active or convalescent COVID-19. The source material was peripheral blood. CDR3 bases: TGTGCCAGCAGTTTAAAGCCTAGCGGCAAAGAGACCCAGTACTTC. Residues: CASSLKPSGKETQYF.